This TCR beta chain emerged from a study of T cell changes during pregnancy in multiple sclerosis. CDR1 and CDR2 from the germline V gene are MNHEY and SMNVEV (reference sequence). The V end lost 3 bases, the J end lost 3 bases, and 9 bases lay between the germline ends. CDR3 size: 14 residues. The assay was immunoSEQ multiplex PCR, and TCRdb's table has in-frame clones only and misses some. The table has approximately 50,000 clones, roughly nine tenths seen once. V usage is TRBV27 and J usage is TRBJ2-1; a possible D gene is TRBD2 (6 bases). The sequences come from CD8+ T cells from peripheral blood mononuclear cells, collected after pregnancy. The source is a female donor with multiple sclerosis, enrolled in a pregnancy study. DNA of the CDR3: TGTGCCAGCAGTTTGCGGGGAGACTACAATGAGCAGTTCTTC. It specifies CASSLRGDYNEQFF.